This T cell receptor (beta chain) was sequenced in a study of glioma-infiltrating T cells. Overall study results and limits: Above-expected tissue-blood divergence occurred in all gliomas, most in low-grade ones. Very few CDR3 sequences were shared between tissue and blood.

Using RNA template, CDR3s of TCR alpha and beta were amplified with iRepertoire arm-PCR. One-step reverse transcription and amplification started from roughly 100-400 ng of tissue mRNA or PBMC total RNA. TCRdb passed the multiplex PCR reads through MiXCR, listing each CDR3 protein once. The sample contains 160,000 or so distinct CDR3 sequences, 43% of which appear only once. This clonotype was found a few times. The antigen remains undetermined. CDR3 length equals 14 residues. CDR1 and CDR2 (germline): SQVTM, ANQGSEA. With V trimmed by 8 bases and J by 3 bases, 9 bases remained unmatched. This TCR came from a human donor with low-grade glioma or glioblastoma, undergoing nonglioma brain surgery, or in good health (not recorded which). Material for sequencing was glioma tissue, nonneoplastic brain tissue, or PBMCs (not recorded which). J is TRBJ2-1 and V is TRBV29-1; the match to TRBD2 covers 8 bases. Here the CDR3 DNA reads TGCAGCTTCAAACTAGCGGAGAGCTACAATGAGCAGTTCTTC. Amino acid sequence: CSFKLAESYNEQFF.